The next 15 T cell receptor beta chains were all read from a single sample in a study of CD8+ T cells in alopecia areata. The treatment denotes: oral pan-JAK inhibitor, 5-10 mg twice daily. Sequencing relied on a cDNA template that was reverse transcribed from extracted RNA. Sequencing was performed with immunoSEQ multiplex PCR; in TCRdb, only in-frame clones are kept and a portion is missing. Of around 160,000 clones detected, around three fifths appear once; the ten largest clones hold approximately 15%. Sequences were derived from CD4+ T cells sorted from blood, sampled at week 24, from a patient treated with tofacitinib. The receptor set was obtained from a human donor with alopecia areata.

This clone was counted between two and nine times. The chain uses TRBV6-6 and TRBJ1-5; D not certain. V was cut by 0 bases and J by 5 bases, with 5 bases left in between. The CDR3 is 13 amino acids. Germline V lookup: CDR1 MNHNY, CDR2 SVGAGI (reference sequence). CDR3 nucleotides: TGTGCCAGCAGTTACTCTTTGGATCAGCCCCAGCATTTT. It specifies CASSYSLDQPQHF.

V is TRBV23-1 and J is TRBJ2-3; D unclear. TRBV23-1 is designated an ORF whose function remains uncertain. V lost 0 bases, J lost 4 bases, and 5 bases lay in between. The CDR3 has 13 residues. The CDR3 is CASSQSVPDTQYF. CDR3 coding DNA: TGCGCCAGCAGTCAATCGGTTCCAGATACGCAGTATTTT.

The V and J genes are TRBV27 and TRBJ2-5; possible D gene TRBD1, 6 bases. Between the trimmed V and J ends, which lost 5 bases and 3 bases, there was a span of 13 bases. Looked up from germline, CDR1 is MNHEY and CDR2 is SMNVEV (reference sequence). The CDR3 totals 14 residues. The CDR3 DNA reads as TGTGCCAGCAGTCACCCGGACAGAAAAGAGACCCAGTACTTC. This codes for CASSHPDRKETQYF.

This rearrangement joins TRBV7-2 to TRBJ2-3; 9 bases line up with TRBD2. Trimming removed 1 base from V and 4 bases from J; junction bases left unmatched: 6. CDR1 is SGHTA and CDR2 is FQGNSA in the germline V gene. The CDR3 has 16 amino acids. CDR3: CASSLGGGAESDTQYF. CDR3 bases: TGTGCCAGCAGCTTAGGCGGGGGGGCAGAGTCAGATACGCAGTATTTT. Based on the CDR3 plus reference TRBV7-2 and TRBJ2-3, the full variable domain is GAGVSQSPSNKVTEKGKDVELRCDPISGHTALYWYRQSLGQGLEFLIYFQGNSAPDKSGLPSDRFSAERTGGSVSTLTIQRTQQEDSAVYLCASSLGGGAESDTQYFGPGTRLTVL.

The CDR3 region has the DNA TGTGCCAGCAGTGTCGGAGGGGGGGCCCAGCCCCAGCATTTT. Its translation is CASSVGGGAQPQHF. The V gene is TRBV2, the J gene TRBJ1-5, with D maybe TRBD1 (6 bases). Per germline, CDR1 SNHLY and CDR2 FYNNEI. The CDR3 spans 14 residues. Trimming removed 4 bases from V and 7 bases from J, with 14 bases in between.

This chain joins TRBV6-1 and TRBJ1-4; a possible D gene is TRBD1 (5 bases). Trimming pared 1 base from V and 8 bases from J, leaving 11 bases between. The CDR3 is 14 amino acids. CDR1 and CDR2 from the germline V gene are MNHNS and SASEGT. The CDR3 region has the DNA TGTGCCAGCAGTGAAGGACAGCGCGGGGAAAAACTGTTTTTT. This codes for CASSEGQRGEKLFF.

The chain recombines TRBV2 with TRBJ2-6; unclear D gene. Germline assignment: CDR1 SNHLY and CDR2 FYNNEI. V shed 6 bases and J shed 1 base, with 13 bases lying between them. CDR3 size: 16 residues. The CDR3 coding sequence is TGTGCCAGCAGCCGAATGGGCAGGTCTGGGGCCAACGTCCTGACTTTC. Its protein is CASSRMGRSGANVLTF.

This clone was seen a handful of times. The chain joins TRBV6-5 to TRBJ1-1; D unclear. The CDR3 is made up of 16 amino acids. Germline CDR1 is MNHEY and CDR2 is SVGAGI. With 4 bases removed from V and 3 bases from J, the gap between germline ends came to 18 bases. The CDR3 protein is CASSSDLWGRDTEAFF. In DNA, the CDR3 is TGTGCCAGCAGTTCCGATCTGTGGGGTAGGGACACTGAAGCTTTCTTT.

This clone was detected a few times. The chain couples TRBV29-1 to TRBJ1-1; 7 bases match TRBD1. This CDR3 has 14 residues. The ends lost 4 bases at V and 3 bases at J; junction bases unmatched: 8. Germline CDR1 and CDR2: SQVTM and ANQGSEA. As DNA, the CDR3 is TGCAGCGTTGCCGTGGGACAGATGTACACTGAAGCTTTCTTT. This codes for CSVAVGQMYTEAFF.

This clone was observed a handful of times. CDR3 residues: CASSAMTGDNSPLHF. CDR3 bases: TGTGCCAGCAGCGCCATGACAGGGGACAATTCACCCCTCCACTTT. This chain links TRBV25-1 with TRBJ1-6, with TRBD1 matching over 8 bases. This CDR3 is 15 amino acids long. V was clipped by 6 bases and J by 7 bases; unmatched bases: 8. CDR1 and CDR2 from the germline V gene are MGHDK and SYGVNS.

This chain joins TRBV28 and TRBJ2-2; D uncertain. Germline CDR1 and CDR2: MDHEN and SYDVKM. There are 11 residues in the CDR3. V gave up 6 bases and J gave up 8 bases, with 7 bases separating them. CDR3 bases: TGTGCCAGCAGGATACAAGGGGAGCTGTTTTTT. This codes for CASRIQGELFF.

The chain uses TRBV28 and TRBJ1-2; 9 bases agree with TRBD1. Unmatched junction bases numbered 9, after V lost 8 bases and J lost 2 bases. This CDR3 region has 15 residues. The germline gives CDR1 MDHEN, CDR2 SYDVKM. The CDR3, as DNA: TGTGCCAGCGTAACAGGGGGCGGAAGGAACTATGGCTACACCTTC. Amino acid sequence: CASVTGGGRNYGYTF.

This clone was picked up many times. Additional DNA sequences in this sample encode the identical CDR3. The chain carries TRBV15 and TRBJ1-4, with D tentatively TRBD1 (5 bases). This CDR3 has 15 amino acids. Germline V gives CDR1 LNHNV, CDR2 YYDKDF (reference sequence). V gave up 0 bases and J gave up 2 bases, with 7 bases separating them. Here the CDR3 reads CATSRDKGTNEKLFF. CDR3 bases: TGTGCCACCAGCAGAGACAAGGGGACTAATGAAAAACTGTTTTTT.

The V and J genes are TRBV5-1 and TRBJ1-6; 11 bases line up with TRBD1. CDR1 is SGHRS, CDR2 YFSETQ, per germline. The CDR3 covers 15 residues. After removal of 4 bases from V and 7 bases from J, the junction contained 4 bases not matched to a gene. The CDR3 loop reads CASSVGQGGNSPLHF. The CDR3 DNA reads TGCGCCAGCAGCGTGGGACAGGGGGGAAATTCACCCCTCCACTTT.

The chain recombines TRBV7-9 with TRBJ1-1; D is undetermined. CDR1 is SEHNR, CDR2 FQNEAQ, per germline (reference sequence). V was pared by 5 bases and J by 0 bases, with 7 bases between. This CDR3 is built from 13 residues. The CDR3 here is CASSALMNTEAFF. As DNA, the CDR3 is TGTGCCAGCAGCGCGCTCATGAACACTGAAGCTTTCTTT.